This T cell receptor beta chain was captured in a study of control samples from healthy donors and cancer patients. This CDR3 contains 14 residues. V was cut by 0 bases and J by 2 bases, with 8 bases left in between. Looked up from germline, CDR1 is SGHRS and CDR2 is YFSETQ. TCRdb's table, derived via immunoSEQ multiplex PCR, lists solely in-frame clones and lacks some. The table has more than 70,000 clones, roughly 89% seen once. V usage is TRBV5-1 and J usage is TRBJ1-1, with a tentative D call TRBD1 (5 bases). This clonotype was sampled from a man between 60 and 75 years old with lung cancer. The sequencing sample was made of PBMCs. CDR3 amino acids: CASSLDGGNTEAFF. CDR3 coding DNA: TGCGCCAGCAGCTTGGATGGGGGTAACACTGAAGCTTTCTTT.